This is a list of T cell receptor beta chains from one sample in a study of blood T cell repertoires in COVID-19. Clones were sequenced by immunoSEQ multiplex PCR, and TCRdb holds only the in-frame ones, with some missing. The sample carries approximately 100,000 clones, 80% to 90% recorded once. Specimen: peripheral blood. These receptors came from a woman older than 75 with acute or convalescent COVID-19. Both conserved end residues are trimmed from each CDR3. The D gene is left open where the match is weak. The size entry is marked missing in some rows and otherwise reads once, few, many or a size class.

cdr3_aa j_call clone_size v_call d_call
ASSQDDSPYGYT TRBJ1-2 NA TRBV4-1 NA
ASGQGSRL TRBJ1-1 NA TRBV27 NA
ASSRGGQGSEKLF TRBJ1-4 NA TRBV5-6 TRBD1
ASSEGAGEDYEQY TRBJ2-7 NA TRBV2 TRBD2
ASSSGLVGETQY TRBJ2-5 NA TRBV11-2 NA
ASSQLGGGWEQY TRBJ2-7 NA TRBV4-1 NA
ASSQVPGGWETQY TRBJ2-5 NA TRBV4-3 TRBD1
ASSIDSGVTLAKNIQY TRBJ2-4 NA TRBV19 TRBD2
ASSLSDTQY TRBJ2-3 NA TRBV12-3/TRBV12-4 NA
ASSQLQGDYGYT TRBJ1-2 NA TRBV5-6 TRBD1
ASSLWIRGANYGYT TRBJ1-2 NA TRBV11-2 NA
ASSQDWAGVGEQY TRBJ2-7 NA TRBV3-1/TRBV3-2 NA
ASSRLQGYGYT TRBJ1-2 NA TRBV14 NA
ASSLLRGGSYEQY TRBJ2-7 NA TRBV28 TRBD2
ASNLGGADTQY TRBJ2-3 NA TRBV28 NA
STLRGNTIY TRBJ1-3 NA TRBV20-1 NA
ASSLIRGSSYEQY TRBJ2-7 NA TRBV5-1 NA
ASSYPPGQGEGEQY TRBJ2-7 NA TRBV7-6 TRBD1
ASSPSSGGNTGELF TRBJ2-2 few TRBV3-1/TRBV3-2 TRBD2
ASSLERFTDTQY TRBJ2-3 NA TRBV4-3 NA
ASSSDSLYEQY TRBJ2-7 NA TRBV18 NA
ASSSSGTGISYEQY TRBJ2-7 few TRBV28 TRBD1
ATSDLPGQETQY TRBJ2-5 once TRBV24-1 NA
ASSRGGGGSPLH TRBJ1-6 NA TRBV11-2 NA
ASTQITNNEQF TRBJ2-1 NA TRBV27 NA
ASSPLQAGYGYT TRBJ1-2 NA TRBV18 NA
ATSRVSPVGETQY TRBJ2-5 NA TRBV15 NA
ASSLGLGFGETQY TRBJ2-5 NA TRBV7-8 NA
ASSPLQGLGYNEQF TRBJ2-1 NA TRBV18 NA
ASSLSDRGRGGYT TRBJ1-2 NA TRBV28 TRBD1
ASSSEPAGDNEQF TRBJ2-1 NA TRBV13 TRBD2
ASSSAGGNTIQY TRBJ2-7 NA TRBV5-4 NA
ASSYSAGTGVEAF TRBJ1-1 NA TRBV6-6 TRBD1
ASSPDSYSGNTIY TRBJ1-3 NA TRBV6-5 NA
AWSKQGTDTQY TRBJ2-3 NA TRBV30 NA
ASSGGTLNYEQY TRBJ2-7 once TRBV2 NA
ASSQEPRQTQY TRBJ2-5 few TRBV27 NA
ASSPRAGNQPQH TRBJ1-5 NA TRBV4-1 NA
ASSSGAGGSEVGYT TRBJ1-2 NA TRBV6-6 NA
ASSLGLAGGAV TRBJ2-1 NA TRBV7-9 TRBD2
ASSGQGMVNEQY TRBJ2-7 NA TRBV2 TRBD1
ASSFDPKPGNSPLH TRBJ1-6 NA TRBV28 NA